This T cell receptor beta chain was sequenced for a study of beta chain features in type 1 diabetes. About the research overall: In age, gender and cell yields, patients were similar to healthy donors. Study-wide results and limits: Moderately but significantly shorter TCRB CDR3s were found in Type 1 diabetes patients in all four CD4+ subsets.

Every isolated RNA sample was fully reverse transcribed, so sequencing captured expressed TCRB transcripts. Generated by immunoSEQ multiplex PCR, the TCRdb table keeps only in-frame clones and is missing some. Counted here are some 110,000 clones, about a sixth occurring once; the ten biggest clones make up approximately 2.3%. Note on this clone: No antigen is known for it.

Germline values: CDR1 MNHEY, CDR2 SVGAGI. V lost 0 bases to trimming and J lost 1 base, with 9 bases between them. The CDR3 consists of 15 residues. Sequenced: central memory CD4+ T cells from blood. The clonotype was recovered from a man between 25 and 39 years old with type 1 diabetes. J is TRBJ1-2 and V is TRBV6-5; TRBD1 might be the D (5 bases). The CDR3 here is CASSYSTGLNYGYTF. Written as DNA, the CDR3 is TGTGCCAGCAGTTACTCGACGGGGCTTAACTATGGCTACACCTTC.